These T cell receptor beta chains were read from a single sample in a study of tumor-infiltrating lymphocytes in primary liver carcinoma. From the multiplex PCR reads, TCRdb called clonotypes with MiXCR, one entry per CDR3 protein. The table has fewer than 150,000 distinct CDR3 sequences, 65% seen once. The specimen sequenced was liver tumor tissue from sampling region 1. The receptors were sampled from a woman aged 60 to 75 with primary liver carcinoma and hepatitis B virus infection. Both conserved end residues are part of each CDR3. The D gene is left open where the match is weak. Size values are once, few and many counts, or a class for expanded clones, and some rows have none.

>NA|TRBJ2-2|NA|TRBV11-2
TGTCCCAGCAACCCTCCGCAAGGACTGACCGGGGAGCTGTTTTTT
CPSNPPQGLTGELFF
>NA|TRBJ2-7|NA|TRBV11-1
TGTGCCAGCAGTTTGGTACAAGCCTACGAGCCGTACTTC
CASSLVQAYEPYF
>NA|TRBJ2-1|few|TRBV28
TGTGCCAGCAGTTTAAGGGGCGGACGAGCCTACAATGAGCAGTTCTTC
CASSLRGGRAYNEQFF
>NA|TRBJ1-1|many|TRBV19
TGTGCCAGTAAAGACGTGAACACTGAAGCTTTCTTT
CASKDVNTEAFF
>NA|TRBJ2-1|few|TRBV10-3
TGTGCCATCAGTGAGTCGGCCCCGGACAATGAGCAGTTCTTC
CAISESAPDNEQFF
>NA|TRBJ2-3|once|TRBV11-2
TGTGCCAGCAGCCCACAACTTGCTTCTAGCATAGATACGCAGTATTTT
CASSPQLASSIDTQYF
>NA|TRBJ1-1|NA|TRBV6-6
TGTGCCAGCACCGGGACGGTGACCACTGAAGCTTTCTTC
CASTGTVTTEAFF
>NA|TRBJ1-2|many|TRBV12-3/TRBV12-4
TGTGCCAGCCCAGGGACCAACTATGGCTACACCTTC
CASPGTNYGYTF
>NA|TRBJ2-7|NA|TRBV11-3
TGTGCCAGCGGCTTAGGCAAAGGCTACGAGCAGTACTTC
CASGLGKGYEQYF
>TRBD1|TRBJ2-7|NA|TRBV5-1
TGCGCCAGCAGCCAGGAGACAGGGGGCGGCGAGCAGTACTTC
CASSQETGGGEQYF
>NA|TRBJ1-5|NA|TRBV11-2
TGTGCCAGCAGCTTAGGGGGGGCAGGGCATCAGCCCCAGCATTTT
CASSLGGAGHQPQHF
>NA|TRBJ2-2|NA|TRBV28
TGTGCCAGCAGATGGACGGGCACCGGGGAGCTGTTTTTT
CASRWTGTGELFF
>NA|TRBJ1-1|once|TRBV29-1
TGCAGCGTTTTCCTTCGGGGCAGAAGCCCCATGAACCCTGAATCTTTCTTT
CSVFLRGRSPMNPESFF
>NA|TRBJ2-2|many|TRBV6-6
TGTGCCAGCAGTTACTCAGGGGGTTCCGGGGAGCTGTTTTTT
CASSYSGGSGELFF
>NA|TRBJ2-1|many|TRBV11-2
TGTGCCAGCAGCTTAGGGGCAGGGCGCAATGAGCAGTTCTTC
CASSLGAGRNEQFF
>TRBD2|TRBJ2-4|NA|TRBV28
TGTGCCAGCAGTTTAGTGGGCGGGGGGCGAAACATTCAGTACTTC
CASSLVGGGRNIQYF
>NA|TRBJ2-7|once|TRBV11-2
TGTGCCAGCAGCTACTGGATAGGGGGAACCTGCGAGCAGTACTTC
CASSYWIGGTCEQYF
>NA|TRBJ2-5|NA|TRBV11-2
TGTGCCAGCAGCTTAGGCGGATTGGCCCAAGCTGGGACTCAGTACTTC
CASSLGGLAQAGTQYF
>TRBD2|TRBJ2-1|many|TRBV12-3/TRBV12-4
TGTGCCAGCAGTTTAGGGACTAGCGGGAGGCCGTCCTACAATGAGCAGTTCTTC
CASSLGTSGRPSYNEQFF
>TRBD2|TRBJ2-7|NA|TRBV5-6
TGTGCCAGCAGCTGGGGGGTAGCGGGGCCGGTCGAGCAGTACTTC
CASSWGVAGPVEQYF
>NA|TRBJ2-3|NA|TRBV11-2
TGTGCCAGCAGGACTAGTGCTACTAGCAAAGATACGCAGTATTTT
CASRTSATSKDTQYF
>NA|TRBJ2-7|many|TRBV6-1
TGTGCCAGCAGTGAAGGGGCAGGGGCGAGCTCCTACGAGCAGTACTTC
CASSEGAGASSYEQYF
>TRBD1|TRBJ2-7|NA|TRBV6-6
TGTGCCAGCAGAGGTGGGTCGGCACAGGGGGCGGGCGAGCAGTACTTC
CASRGGSAQGAGEQYF
>TRBD2|TRBJ2-1|few|TRBV5-1
TGCGCCAGCAGCATGACTAGCGGGGCTTCATTAGACAATGAGCAGTTCTTC
CASSMTSGASLDNEQFF
>TRBD2|TRBJ2-2|NA|TRBV5-1
TGCGCCAGCAGCCCGGGACTAGCGAGTGCCGGGGAGCTGTTTTTT
CASSPGLASAGELFF
>TRBD1|TRBJ2-5|NA|TRBV15
TGTGCCACCAGCAGAAACAGACAGGGTGGGCCAGAGACCCAGTACTTC
CATSRNRQGGPETQYF
>TRBD2|TRBJ2-5|many|TRBV28
TGTGCCAGCTCGACTAGCGGGAGGGAAGAGACCCAGTACTTC
CASSTSGREETQYF